These 18 T cell receptor beta chains originate from one sample sequenced in a study of blood T cell repertoires in COVID-19 (dated by TCRdb to 2018 to 2021). The library was built by means of the immunoSEQ multiplex PCR assay. The clones in this table, taken by TCRdb from immuneACCESS, are in-frame only. Not every clone is retained; where verified, under half of the shortfall comes from an unresolved V gene, and the cause of the rest is unknown. The sample records about 40,000 clones, roughly 77% of which are singletons. The ten largest make up more than 30% of the sample. Input material: peripheral blood. These receptors all come from a man of 80 years or more with active or convalescent COVID-19.

The CDR3 region has the DNA TGCGCCAGCAGCCAGGACCGGGGATATAATTCACCCCTCCACTTT. Translated: CASSQDRGYNSPLHF. The chain is built from TRBV4-1 and TRBJ1-6; D uncertain. Trimming left V 3 bases short and J 4 bases short, with 10 bases between. Germline assignment: CDR1 MGHRA and CDR2 YSYEKL. The CDR3 spans 15 residues.

CDR3 residues: CASSLSGTEAFF. CDR3 bases: TGTGCCAGCAGCTTATCAGGGACTGAAGCTTTCTTT. This chain joins TRBV7-9 and TRBJ1-1; D might be TRBD1 (5 bases). The germline V and J ends were trimmed by 2 bases and 5 bases, with 6 bases remaining between them. Germline CDR1 SEHNR, CDR2 FQNEAQ (reference sequence). The CDR3 runs to 12 residues.

This clone was counted once. The chain couples TRBV2 to TRBJ1-2; the match to TRBD1 covers 7 bases. The germline CDR1 and CDR2 sequences are SNHLY and FYNNEI. This CDR3 has 14 amino acids. V shed 1 base, J shed 4 bases, and the junction held 3 bases outside the gene matches. CDR3 amino acids: CASSEETGPYGYTF. In nucleotides, the CDR3 is TGTGCCAGCAGTGAAGAGACAGGGCCCTATGGCTACACCTTC.

CDR3 coding DNA: TGTGCCATCAGCCCGATTCCGGGACAGGGGTTCACCGGGGAGCTGTTTTTT. Translating it yields CAISPIPGQGFTGELFF. This chain links TRBV10-3 with TRBJ2-2, with 10 bases that match TRBD1. V lost 6 bases to trimming and J lost 4 bases; unmatched junction nucleotides: 11. This CDR3 has 17 residues. Germline V gene data show CDR1 as ENHRY and CDR2 as SYGVKD.

This rearrangement joins TRBV5-4 to TRBJ1-5, with TRBD1 matching over 7 bases. J was trimmed by 6 bases and V by 4 bases; bases with no gene match: 7. This CDR3 is 14 amino acids long. Looked up from germline, CDR1 is SGHNT and CDR2 is YYREEE (reference sequence). The CDR3 nucleotides read TGTGCCAGCAGCATACAGGGGACGGGTCAGCCCCAGCATTTT. It yields the protein CASSIQGTGQPQHF.

The V gene is TRBV5-4, the J gene TRBJ2-7; 7 bases line up with TRBD1. The trim removed 0 bases at V and 0 bases at J, leaving 3 bases unmatched. The CDR3 is 15 residues long. The germline V gene encodes CDR1 SGHNT and CDR2 YYREEE (reference sequence). The CDR3 DNA reads TGTGCCAGCAGCTTGGAGGGGGCATACTCCTACGAGCAGTACTTC. Encoded protein: CASSLEGAYSYEQYF.

The chain uses TRBV4-3 and TRBJ1-6; possible D gene TRBD1, 6 bases. Trimming stripped 0 bases from V and 9 bases from J, with 15 bases between. Germline CDR1 LGHNA, CDR2 YSLEER. The CDR3 length is 16 residues. CDR3 nucleotides: TGCGCCAGCAGCCAAGATGAGGGCAGGGGACGTTCACCCCTCCACTTT. The encoded protein is CASSQDEGRGRSPLHF.

J is TRBJ1-2 and V is TRBV11-1, with D uncertain. The CDR3 is 15 residues long. V lost 5 bases to trimming and J lost 3 bases, with 16 bases between them. CDR1 and CDR2 from the germline V gene are SGHAT and FQDESV (reference sequence). The chain's CDR3 is CASSPGRDVDYGYTF. The DNA for the CDR3 is TGTGCCAGCAGCCCTGGACGGGATGTGGACTATGGCTACACCTTC.

The chain uses TRBV5-6 and TRBJ2-2, with 10 nucleotides matching TRBD1. This CDR3 has 15 residues. Unmatched junction bases numbered 5, after V lost 4 bases and J lost 5 bases. Germline V CDR1 and CDR2: SGHDT, YYEEEE. The CDR3 reads CASSPTGGETGELFF. The CDR3, as DNA: TGTGCCAGCAGCCCGACAGGGGGCGAAACCGGGGAGCTGTTTTTT.

This clone was picked up a small number of times. V and J are TRBV21-1 and TRBJ2-5; the D segment call TRBD2 is taken from the table without a DNA check. TRBV21-1 is deemed a pseudogene. CDR3 length: 17 amino acids. The CDR3 coding sequence is TGTGCCAGCAGCAAGGCCAGCGGGAGCCAGGTTAGAGAGACCCAGTACTTC. It yields the protein CASSKASGSQVRETQYF.

CDR3 amino acids: CASSPPGTVSPAEAFF. CDR3 in DNA: TGTGCCAGTAGTCCGCCTGGGACAGTTTCTCCGGCTGAAGCTTTCTTT. V usage is TRBV19 and J usage is TRBJ1-1; 7 bases are shared with TRBD1. The germline V gene encodes CDR1 LNHDA and CDR2 SQIVND (reference sequence). Germline trimming cut 5 bases from V and 6 bases from J; bases unmatched to any gene: 15. The CDR3 loop spans 16 amino acids. The complete variable domain, with remaining parts taken from reference TRBV19 and TRBJ1-1, reads DGGITQSPKYLFRKEGQNVTLSCEQNLNHDAMYWYRQDPGQGLRLIYYSQIVNDFQKGDIAEGYSVSREKKESFPLTVTSAQKNPTAFYLCASSPPGTVSPAEAFFGQGTRLTVV.

This clone has more than one count but fewer than ten. V gene TRBV5-5 combines with J gene TRBJ1-4; the D gene is possibly TRBD1 (5 bases). V was shortened by 2 bases and J by 6 bases, with 20 bases between the two germline ends. In germline, CDR1 is SGHKS, CDR2 YYEKEE (reference sequence). The CDR3 has 17 residues. This CDR3 reads CASSFRGGIVADEKLFF. CDR3 DNA sequence: TGTGCCAGCAGCTTTCGGGGGGGTATCGTTGCGGATGAAAAACTGTTTTTT.

The rearrangement joins TRBV9 to TRBJ1-2; 7 nucleotides line up with TRBD1. The CDR3 extends over 14 amino acids. J was trimmed by 6 bases and V by 1 base; bases with no gene match: 6. In germline, CDR1 is SGDLS, CDR2 YYNGEE. CDR3 coding DNA: TGTGCCAGCAGCGTAAAGGGGGCTCAGGATGGCTACACCTTC. Amino acids: CASSVKGAQDGYTF.

The rearrangement joins TRBV7-2 to TRBJ2-1, with 10 nucleotides matching TRBD2. Per germline, CDR1 SGHTA and CDR2 FQGNSA. After removal of 3 bases from V and 5 bases from J, the junction contained 10 bases not matched to a gene. The CDR3 length is 17 residues. The chain's CDR3 is CASSFSAGGYGDNEQFF. CDR3 bases: TGTGCCAGCAGCTTCTCAGCGGGAGGGTACGGCGACAATGAGCAGTTCTTC. Combining the CDR3 with reference TRBV7-2 and TRBJ2-1 gives the whole variable domain GAGVSQSPSNKVTEKGKDVELRCDPISGHTALYWYRQSLGQGLEFLIYFQGNSAPDKSGLPSDRFSAERTGGSVSTLTIQRTQQEDSAVYLCASSFSAGGYGDNEQFFGPGTRLTVL.

The chain uses TRBV5-6 and TRBJ2-7, with 8 bases matching TRBD1. With V trimmed by 4 bases and J by 1 base, 7 bases remained unmatched. Germline assignment: CDR1 SGHDT and CDR2 YYEEEE. This CDR3 contains 15 residues. CDR3 region: CASSIKGQGSYEQYF. For the CDR3, the DNA is TGTGCCAGCAGCATAAAAGGACAGGGATCCTACGAGCAGTACTTC.

The chain has TRBV3-1 (or the pseudogene TRBV3-2) and TRBJ2-5, with TRBD2 matching over 12 bases. The CDR3 has 14 amino acids. Germline assignment: CDR1 LGHDT and CDR2 YNNKEL (reference sequence). Losses at the gene ends were 2 bases for V and 9 bases for J; bases not matched to a gene: 4. The DNA of the CDR3 is TGTGCCAGCAGCCAACTAGCGGGAGGGCCAGCCCAGTACTTC. Protein: CASSQLAGGPAQYF.

This clone was observed a handful of times. The V and J genes are TRBV28 and TRBJ2-7; D call uncertain. This CDR3 comprises 11 residues. Per the germline V gene, CDR1 is MDHEN and CDR2 is SYDVKM. Deletions cut 3 bases from V and 4 bases from J, with 4 bases between. This chain's CDR3 is CASSFLYEQYF. Here the CDR3 DNA reads TGTGCCAGCAGTTTCCTGTACGAGCAGTACTTC.

The rearrangement links TRBV9 to TRBJ2-1, with 9 bases matching TRBD2. V lost 0 bases and J lost 7; bases outside the gene matches: 5. The CDR3 has 15 amino acids. The germline V gene encodes CDR1 SGDLS and CDR2 YYNGEE. The CDR3 is CASSVEGSGSNEQFF. The CDR3 DNA reads as TGTGCCAGCAGCGTAGAAGGTAGCGGGAGTAATGAGCAGTTCTTC.